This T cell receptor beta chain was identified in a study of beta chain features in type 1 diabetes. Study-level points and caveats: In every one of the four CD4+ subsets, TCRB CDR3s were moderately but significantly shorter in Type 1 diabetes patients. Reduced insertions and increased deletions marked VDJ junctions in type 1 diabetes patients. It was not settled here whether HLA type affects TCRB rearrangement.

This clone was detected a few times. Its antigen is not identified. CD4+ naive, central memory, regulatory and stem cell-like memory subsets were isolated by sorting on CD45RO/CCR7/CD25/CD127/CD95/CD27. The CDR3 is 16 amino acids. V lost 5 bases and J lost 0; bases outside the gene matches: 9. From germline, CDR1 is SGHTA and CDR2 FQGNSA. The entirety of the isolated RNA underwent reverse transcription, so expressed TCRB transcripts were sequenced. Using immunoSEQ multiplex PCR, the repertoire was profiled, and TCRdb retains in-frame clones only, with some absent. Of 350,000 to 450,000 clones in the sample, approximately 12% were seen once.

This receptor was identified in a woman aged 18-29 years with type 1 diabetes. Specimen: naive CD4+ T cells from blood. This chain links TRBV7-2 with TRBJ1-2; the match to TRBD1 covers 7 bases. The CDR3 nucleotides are TGTGCCAGCAGCATCACCGGGACAGCGGCTAACTATGGCTACACCTTC. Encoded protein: CASSITGTAANYGYTF. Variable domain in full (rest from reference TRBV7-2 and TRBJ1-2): GAGVSQSPSNKVTEKGKDVELRCDPISGHTALYWYRQSLGQGLEFLIYFQGNSAPDKSGLPSDRFSAERTGGSVSTLTIQRTQQEDSAVYLCASSITGTAANYGYTFGSGTRLTVV.